One sample yielded the 17 T cell receptor beta chains listed below, sequenced in a study of T cell clonality in common variable immunodeficiency (dated by TCRdb to about 2015). Libraries were built with the immunoSEQ multiplex PCR assay. This is the immuneACCESS table as TCRdb keeps it, with only in-frame sequences that have V and J called. A part of the clones is gone; compared with another copy, unresolved V genes explain less than half, and the rest is unexplained. This sample is represented by fewer than 35,000 clones, with no singletons among them. The ten largest clones represent around 5.4% of the sample. Study-level results and caveats: CVID TCRbeta sequences reportedly showed fewer deletions and N-nucleotide insertions and lacked highly modified clones with 13 or more V deletions.

No antigen has been identified for these receptors. Input material: peripheral blood mononuclear cells. The receptors originated from a human donor with common variable immunodeficiency.

In its sample, this clone was seen a few times. CDR3 loop: CASSPVQGWNSPLHF. The part of the CDR3 DNA that was read is TGTGCCAGCAGCCCGGTACAGGGCTGGAATTCACCC. The genes are TRBV7-6 and TRBJ1-6; possibly TRBD1 for D (6 bases). From the germline J gene comes the end of the CDR3, since the read stops 3 residues before it. CDR3 length: 15 residues. Germline-derived CDR1 and CDR2 are SGHVS and FNYEAQ. The V gene lost 5 bases and the J gene lost 7 bases, with 15 bases spanning the gap.

A few counts support this clone. Read data end 3 residues before the CDR3 end; the end is taken from the germline J gene. V gene TRBV30 combines with J gene TRBJ1-6; no clear D. This CDR3 is built from 16 residues. The V end lost 4 bases, the J end lost 3 bases, and 16 bases lay between the germline ends. From germline, CDR1 is GTSNPN and CDR2 SVGIG (reference sequence). The sequenced part of the CDR3 DNA is TGTGCCTGGAAGGCAGGAGAGTCATTCTATAATTCACCC. As protein: CAWKAGESFYNSP. The full CDR3 protein is CAWKAGESFYNSPLHF.

In its sample, this clone was seen many times. The read ends 3 residues early relative to the CDR3; the germline J gene fills the gap. The gene calls are TRBV6-1 and TRBJ2-7, with D possibly matching TRBD2 (6 bases). CDR3 length equals 16 residues. V lost 1 base and J lost 2, with 15 bases in between. Germline CDR1 reads MNHNS; CDR2 reads SASEGT. The DNA read from the CDR3 is TGTGCCAGCAGTGAAGGTCTTGTGGGGGGACCCTACGAG. Translating gives CASSEGLVGGPYE. From start to end, the CDR3 is CASSEGLVGGPYEQYF.

This clone was observed many times. The read halts 3 residues ahead of the CDR3 end, with the missing end drawn from the germline J gene. This chain uses TRBV30 with TRBJ1-1; TRBD1 is a possible D gene (5 bases). Trimming pared 3 bases from V and 4 bases from J, leaving 12 bases between. Per the germline V gene, CDR1 is GTSNPN and CDR2 is SVGIG (reference sequence). This CDR3 region has 13 residues. The DNA read from the CDR3 is TGTGCCTGGAGGGGGGGAGGGCTCACTGAA. This sequence encodes CAWRGGGLTE. The CDR3 in its entirety is CAWRGGGLTEAFF.

This clone was observed at least ten times. Sequence at one end of the junction differs from germline and may be a read error. Read coverage stops 3 residues before the CDR3 terminus; the germline J gene supplies the remainder. The rearrangement links TRBV4-2 to TRBJ1-1, with D uncertain. The CDR3 contains 13 residues. Per germline, CDR1 LGHNA and CDR2 YNFKEQ. The part of the CDR3 DNA that was read is TGCGCCAGCAGCCAAGATGCGAAGACTGAA. The encoded protein is CASSQDAKTE. The whole CDR3 protein reads CASSQDAKTEAFF.

A word on this clone: The read falls 3 residues short of the CDR3 end, and the missing part is taken from the germline J gene. This sequence joins TRBV2 and TRBJ1-6; no clear D. The germline CDR1 and CDR2 sequences are SNHLY and FYNNEI. V gave up 4 bases and J gave up 1 base, with 8 bases separating them. The CDR3 length is 15 residues. The sequenced part of the CDR3 DNA is TGTGCCAGCAGTGCGGCGGGTTCCTATAATTCACCC. Translation gives CASSAAGSYNSP. The whole CDR3 protein is CASSAAGSYNSPLHF.

The table lists this clone with a few counts. The DNA ends 3 residues before the CDR3 does, and the rest of the CDR3 is filled in from the germline J gene. The chain links TRBV19 to TRBJ1-1; D is unresolved. The CDR3 consists of 14 residues. Germline values: CDR1 LNHDA, CDR2 SQIVND (reference sequence). The DNA read from the CDR3 is TGTGCCAGTAGCCCTAATACGAGAGAGGGTGGA. This translates into CASSPNTREGG. The whole CDR3 reads CASSPNTREGGAFF. Combining the CDR3 with reference TRBV19 and TRBJ1-1 gives the whole variable domain DGGITQSPKYLFRKEGQNVTLSCEQNLNHDAMYWYRQDPGQGLRLIYYSQIVNDFQKGDIAEGYSVSREKKESFPLTVTSAQKNPTAFYLCASSPNTREGGAFFGQGTRLTVV.

This clone occurred a few times. The CDR3 extends 3 residues past the end of the read, so its final part is completed from the germline J gene. The V gene is TRBV19, the J gene TRBJ1-3; no firm D call. The germline V and J ends were trimmed by 5 bases and 0 bases, with 8 bases remaining between them. The CDR3 consists of 14 residues. Germline V gene data show CDR1 as LNHDA and CDR2 as SQIVND (reference sequence). CDR3: CASSDLASGNTIYF. Incomplete CDR3 DNA: TGTGCCAGTAGTGACTTGGCCTCTGGAAACACC.

This clone turned up a few times. The read terminates 3 residues ahead of where the CDR3 ends, so the germline J gene completes it. J is TRBJ2-2 and V is TRBV7-2, with 7 bases identical to TRBD2. Germline CDR1 reads SGHTA; CDR2 reads FQGNSA. The length of the CDR3 is 13 residues. V shed 9 bases, J shed 7 bases, and the junction held 8 bases outside the gene matches. This CDR3 reads CARAWGTNGELFF. The part of the CDR3 DNA that was read is TGTGCCAGGGCCTGGGGGACTAACGGGGAG.

This clone was detected a few times. The sequence runs out 3 residues before the end of the CDR3; the remainder is reconstructed from the germline J gene. The chain uses TRBV5-1 and TRBJ2-7; 9 bases are shared with TRBD1. Germline V gives CDR1 SGHRS, CDR2 YFSETQ. Losses at the gene ends were 0 bases for V and 4 bases for J; bases not matched to a gene: 8. The CDR3 sequence is 16 residues long. Incomplete CDR3 DNA: TGCGCCAGCAGCTTGGGAAGATCGGGACAGGGATACGAG. Its translation: CASSLGRSGQGYE. The full CDR3 protein is CASSLGRSGQGYEQYF. Supplemented by reference TRBV5-1 and TRBJ2-7, the full variable domain reads KAGVTQTPRYLIKTRGQQVTLSCSPISGHRSVSWYQQTPGQGLQFLFEYFSETQRNKGNFPGRFSGRQFSNSRSEMNVSTLELGDSALYLCASSLGRSGQGYEQYFGPGTRLTVT.

This clone has a count of ten or more. The read stops 3 residues short of the end of the CDR3; the missing end is completed from the germline J gene. This rearrangement joins TRBV30 to TRBJ2-1; the match to TRBD2 covers 8 bases. Germline loops: CDR1 GTSNPN, CDR2 SVGIG (reference sequence). The CDR3 has 14 amino acids. The V and J ends lost 8 bases and 4 bases, in that order; junction bases with no gene match: 10. CDR3 sequence reads: CARGAGGRYNEQFF. Partial CDR3 DNA: TGTGCCCGCGGTGCGGGGGGCCGGTACAATGAG. The full variable domain, with the rest looked up from reference TRBV30 and TRBJ2-1, is SQTIHQWPATLVQPVGSPLSLECTVEGTSNPNLYWYRQAAGRGLQLLFYSVGIGQISSEVPQNLSASRPQDRQFILSSKKLLLSDSGFYLCARGAGGRYNEQFFGPGTRLTVL.

Ten or more counts support this clone. Read data end 3 residues before the CDR3 end; the end is taken from the germline J gene. J is TRBJ2-7 and V is TRBV20-1; the match to TRBD1 covers 8 bases. The CDR3 has 15 amino acids. V was pared by 0 bases and J by 0 bases, with 4 bases of the junction left unmatched. Germline lookup yields CDR1 DFQATT and CDR2 SNEGSKA (reference sequence). CDR3 sequence: CSARETGDISYEQYF. The CDR3 DNA, read in part, is TGCAGTGCTAGAGAGACAGGGGATATCTCCTACGAG.

Comments on this clone: The read ends 3 residues shy of where the CDR3 ends; the end is completed using the germline J gene. V gene TRBV20-1 combines with J gene TRBJ2-5, with TRBD2 identical over 7 bases. V lost 4 bases and J lost 1; bases outside the gene matches: 6. Germline V gives CDR1 DFQATT, CDR2 SNEGSKA (reference sequence). The CDR3 loop spans 14 amino acids. The part of the CDR3 DNA that was read is TGCAGTGCTATCGTACGGGGGGTCCAAGAGACC. The encoded protein is CSAIVRGVQET. The full CDR3 protein reads CSAIVRGVQETQYF.

This clone has just a few counts. The read halts 3 residues ahead of the CDR3 end, with the missing end drawn from the germline J gene. The rearrangement links TRBV5-1 to TRBJ2-5; maybe TRBD1 (6 bases). V was trimmed by 1 base and J by 5 bases, leaving 9 bases between them. The CDR3 contains 13 residues. CDR1 and CDR2 from the germline V gene are SGHRS and YFSETQ. CDR3 DNA, as far as it was read: TGCGCCAGCAGCTTGCAGGGGCGGGAGACC. Translation gives CASSLQGRET. The whole CDR3 reads CASSLQGRETQYF.

Concerning this clone itself: From the germline J gene comes the end of the CDR3, since the read stops 3 residues before it. The rearrangement uses TRBV2 and TRBJ2-3; tentative D call: TRBD1 (5 bases). The V gene lost 5 bases and the J gene lost 7 bases, with 22 bases spanning the gap. The germline gives CDR1 SNHLY, CDR2 FYNNEI. CDR3 length: 16 amino acids. The CDR3 loop is CASSLMIGQFSNTQYF. The part of the CDR3 DNA that was read is TGTGCCAGCAGTCTGATGATCGGACAATTCAGTAATACG.

Worth noting for this clone: The DNA ends 3 residues before the CDR3 does, and the rest of the CDR3 is filled in from the germline J gene. The V gene is TRBV7-2, the J gene TRBJ1-3; the D gene is possibly TRBD1 (5 bases). There are 14 residues in the CDR3. Germline loops: CDR1 SGHTA, CDR2 FQGNSA. V was shortened by 3 bases and J by 1 base, with 7 bases between the two germline ends. CDR3 DNA, as far as it was read: TGTGCCAGCAGCTTCAGGGTATCTGGAAACACC. This translates into CASSFRVSGNT. The whole CDR3 protein reads CASSFRVSGNTIYF.

This clone was counted only a few times. The read is 3 residues too short to cover the CDR3 end, so that end is filled in from the germline J gene. The chain combines TRBV20-1 with TRBJ2-7, with D tentatively TRBD1 (6 bases). CDR3 size: 12 residues. The V gene's germline CDR1 is DFQATT and CDR2 SNEGSKA (reference sequence). Trimming stripped 1 base from V and 5 bases from J, with 9 bases between. CDR3 bases read: TGCAGTGCTAGAGCCGACAGGCACGAG. Translated, it gives CSARADRHE. The whole CDR3 protein is CSARADRHEQYF.